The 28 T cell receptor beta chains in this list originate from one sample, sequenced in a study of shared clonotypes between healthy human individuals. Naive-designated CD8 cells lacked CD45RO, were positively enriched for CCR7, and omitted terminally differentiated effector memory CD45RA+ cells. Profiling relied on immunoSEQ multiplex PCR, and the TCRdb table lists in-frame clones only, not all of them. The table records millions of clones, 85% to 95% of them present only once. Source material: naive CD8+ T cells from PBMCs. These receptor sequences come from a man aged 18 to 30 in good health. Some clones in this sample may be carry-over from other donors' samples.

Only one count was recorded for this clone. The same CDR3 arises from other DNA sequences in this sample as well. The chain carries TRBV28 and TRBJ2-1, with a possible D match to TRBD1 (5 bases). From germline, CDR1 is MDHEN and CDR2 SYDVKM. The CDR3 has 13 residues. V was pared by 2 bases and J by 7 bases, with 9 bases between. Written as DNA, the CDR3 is TGTGCCAGCAGTTTAACCACAGGTAATGAGCAGTTCTTC. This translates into CASSLTTGNEQFF.

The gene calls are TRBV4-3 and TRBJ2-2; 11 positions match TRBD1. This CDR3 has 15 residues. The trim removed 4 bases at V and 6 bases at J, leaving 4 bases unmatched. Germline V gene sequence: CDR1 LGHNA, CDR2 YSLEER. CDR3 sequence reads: CASSPRTGGPGELFF. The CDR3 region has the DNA TGCGCCAGCAGCCCTCGGACAGGGGGCCCCGGGGAGCTGTTTTTT.

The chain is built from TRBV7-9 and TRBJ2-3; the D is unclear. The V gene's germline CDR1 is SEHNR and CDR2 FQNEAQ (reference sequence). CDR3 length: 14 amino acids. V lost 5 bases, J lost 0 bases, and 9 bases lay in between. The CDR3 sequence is CASSPPSSTDTQYF. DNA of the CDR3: TGTGCCAGCAGCCCGCCTTCTAGCACAGATACGCAGTATTTT.

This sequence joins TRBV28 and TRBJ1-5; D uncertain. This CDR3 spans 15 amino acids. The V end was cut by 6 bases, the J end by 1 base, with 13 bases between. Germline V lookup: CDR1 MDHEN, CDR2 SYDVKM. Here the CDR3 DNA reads TGTGCCAGCAGACTCCTACGGGAAAGCAATCAGCCCCAGCATTTT. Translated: CASRLLRESNQPQHF.

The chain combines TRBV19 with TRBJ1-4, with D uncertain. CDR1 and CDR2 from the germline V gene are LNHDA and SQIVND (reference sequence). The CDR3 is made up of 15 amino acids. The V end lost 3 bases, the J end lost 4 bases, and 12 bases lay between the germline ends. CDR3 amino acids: CASSILEQFNEKLFF. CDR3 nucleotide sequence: TGTGCCAGTAGTATCTTGGAACAGTTTAATGAAAAACTGTTTTTT.

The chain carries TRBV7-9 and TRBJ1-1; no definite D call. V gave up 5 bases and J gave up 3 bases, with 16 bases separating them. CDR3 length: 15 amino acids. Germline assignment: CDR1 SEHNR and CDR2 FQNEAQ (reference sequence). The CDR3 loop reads CASSPDRGFYTEAFF. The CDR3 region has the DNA TGTGCCAGCAGCCCCGACCGAGGGTTTTACACTGAAGCTTTCTTT.

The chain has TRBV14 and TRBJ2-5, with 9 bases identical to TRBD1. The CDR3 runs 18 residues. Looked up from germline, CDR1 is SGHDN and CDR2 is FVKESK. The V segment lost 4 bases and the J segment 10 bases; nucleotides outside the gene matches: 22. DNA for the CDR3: TGTGCCAGCAGCCTCGAGGACAGGGGTTCTGTTTGGGACAATTACCAGTACTTC. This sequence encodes CASSLEDRGSVWDNYQYF.

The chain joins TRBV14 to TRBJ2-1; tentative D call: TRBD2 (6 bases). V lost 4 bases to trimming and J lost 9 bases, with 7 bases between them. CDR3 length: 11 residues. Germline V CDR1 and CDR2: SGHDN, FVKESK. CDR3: CASSLAVEQFF. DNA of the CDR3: TGTGCCAGCAGCCTAGCGGTTGAGCAGTTCTTC.

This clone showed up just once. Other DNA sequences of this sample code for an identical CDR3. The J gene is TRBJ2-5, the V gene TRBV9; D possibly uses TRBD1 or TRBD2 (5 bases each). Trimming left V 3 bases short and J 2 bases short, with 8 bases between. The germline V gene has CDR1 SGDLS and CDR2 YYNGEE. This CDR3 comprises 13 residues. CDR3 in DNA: TGTGCCAGCAGCGATGGGGGTCAAGAGACCCAGTACTTC. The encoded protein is CASSDGGQETQYF.

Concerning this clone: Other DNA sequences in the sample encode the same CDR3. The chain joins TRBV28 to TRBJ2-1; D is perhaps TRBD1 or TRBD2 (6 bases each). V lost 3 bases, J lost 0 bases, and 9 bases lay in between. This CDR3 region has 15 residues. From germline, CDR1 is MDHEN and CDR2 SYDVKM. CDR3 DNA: TGTGCCAGCAGTTTTCGGGGGCACTCCTACAATGAGCAGTTCTTC. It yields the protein CASSFRGHSYNEQFF.

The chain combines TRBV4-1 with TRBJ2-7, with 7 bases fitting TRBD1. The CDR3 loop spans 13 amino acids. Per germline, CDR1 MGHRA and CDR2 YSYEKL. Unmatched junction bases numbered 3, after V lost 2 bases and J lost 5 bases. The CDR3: CASSQTGDHEQYF. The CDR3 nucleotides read TGCGCCAGCAGCCAAACAGGGGACCACGAGCAGTACTTC.

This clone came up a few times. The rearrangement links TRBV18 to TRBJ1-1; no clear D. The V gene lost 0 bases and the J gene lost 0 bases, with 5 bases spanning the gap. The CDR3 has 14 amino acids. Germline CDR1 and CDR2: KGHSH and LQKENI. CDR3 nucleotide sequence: TGTGCCAGCTCACCACCGGACGTGAACACTGAAGCTTTCTTT. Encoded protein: CASSPPDVNTEAFF.

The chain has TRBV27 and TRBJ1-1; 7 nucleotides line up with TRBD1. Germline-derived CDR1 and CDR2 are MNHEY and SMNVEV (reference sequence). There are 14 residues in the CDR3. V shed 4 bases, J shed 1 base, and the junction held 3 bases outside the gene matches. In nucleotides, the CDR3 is TGTGCCAGCAGTTCCGGGACAGCGAACACTGAAGCTTTCTTT. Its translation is CASSSGTANTEAFF.

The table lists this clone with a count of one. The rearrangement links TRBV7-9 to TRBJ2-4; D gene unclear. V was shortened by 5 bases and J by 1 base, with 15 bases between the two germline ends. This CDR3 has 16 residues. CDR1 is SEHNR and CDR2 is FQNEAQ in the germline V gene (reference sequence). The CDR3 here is CASSPPKDLAKNIQYF. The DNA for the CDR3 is TGTGCCAGCAGCCCACCTAAGGACCTGGCCAAAAACATTCAGTACTTC.

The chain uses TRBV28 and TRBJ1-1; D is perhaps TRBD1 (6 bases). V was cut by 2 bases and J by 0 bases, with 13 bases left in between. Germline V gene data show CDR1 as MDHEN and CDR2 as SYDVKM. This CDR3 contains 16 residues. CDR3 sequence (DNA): TGTGCCAGCAGTTTAAGGCTGTGGGGGCTGAACACTGAAGCTTTCTTT. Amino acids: CASSLRLWGLNTEAFF.

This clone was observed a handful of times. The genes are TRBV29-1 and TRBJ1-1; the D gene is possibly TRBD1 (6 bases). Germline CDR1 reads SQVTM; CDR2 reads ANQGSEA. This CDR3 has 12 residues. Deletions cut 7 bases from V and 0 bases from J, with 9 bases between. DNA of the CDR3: TGCAGCGCCTCAGGGGTGAACACTGAAGCTTTCTTT. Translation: CSASGVNTEAFF.

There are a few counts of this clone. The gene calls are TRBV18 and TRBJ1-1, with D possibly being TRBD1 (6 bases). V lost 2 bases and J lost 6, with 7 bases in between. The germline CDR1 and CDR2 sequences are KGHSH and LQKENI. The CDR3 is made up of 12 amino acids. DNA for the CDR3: TGTGCCAGCTCACCAGAGGGGGCTGAAGCTTTCTTT. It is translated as CASSPEGAEAFF.

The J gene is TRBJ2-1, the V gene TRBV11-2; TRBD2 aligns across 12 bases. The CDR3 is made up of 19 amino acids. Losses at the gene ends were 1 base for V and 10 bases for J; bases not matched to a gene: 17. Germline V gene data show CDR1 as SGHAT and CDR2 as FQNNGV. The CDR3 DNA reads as TGTGCCAGCAGCTTAGGGGGACTAGCGGGCCCGGGCCCGGACGTAGAGCAGTTCTTC. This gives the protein CASSLGGLAGPGPDVEQFF.

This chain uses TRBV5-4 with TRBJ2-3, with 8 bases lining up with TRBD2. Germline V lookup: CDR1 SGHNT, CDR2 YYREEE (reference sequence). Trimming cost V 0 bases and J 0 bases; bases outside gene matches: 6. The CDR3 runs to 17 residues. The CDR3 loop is CASSLGGASGSTDTQYF. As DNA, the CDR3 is TGTGCCAGCAGCTTGGGGGGGGCTAGCGGGAGCACAGATACGCAGTATTTT.

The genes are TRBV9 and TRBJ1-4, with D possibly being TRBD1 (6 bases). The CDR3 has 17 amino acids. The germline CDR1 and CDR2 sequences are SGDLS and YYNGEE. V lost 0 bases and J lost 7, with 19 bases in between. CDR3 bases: TGTGCCAGCAGCGTAGCTCCCTCGGGGGGGCGCAGTGAAAAACTGTTTTTT. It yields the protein CASSVAPSGGRSEKLFF.

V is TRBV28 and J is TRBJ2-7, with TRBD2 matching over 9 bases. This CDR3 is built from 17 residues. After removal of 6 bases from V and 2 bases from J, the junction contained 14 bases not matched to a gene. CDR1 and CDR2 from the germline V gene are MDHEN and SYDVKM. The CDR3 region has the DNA TGTGCCAGCAGCCTCGGACTAGCGACCAAGCACGCCTACGAGCAGTACTTC. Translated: CASSLGLATKHAYEQYF.

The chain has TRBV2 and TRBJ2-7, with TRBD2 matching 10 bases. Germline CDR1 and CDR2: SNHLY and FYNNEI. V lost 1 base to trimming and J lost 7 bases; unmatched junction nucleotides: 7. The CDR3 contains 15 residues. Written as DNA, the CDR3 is TGTGCCAGCAGTGAAGTTCTAGCGGGAGCGCGAGAGCAGTACTTC. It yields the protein CASSEVLAGAREQYF.

This CDR3 is CASTPGGLAGDEQYF. In DNA, the CDR3 is TGCGCCAGCACTCCCGGGGGACTAGCGGGAGACGAGCAGTACTTC. The V call is TRBV10-2, the J call TRBJ2-7, with 14 bases identical to TRBD2. Germline assignment: CDR1 WSHSY and CDR2 SAAADI. The CDR3 totals 15 residues. The ends lost 7 bases at V and 5 bases at J; junction bases unmatched: 7.

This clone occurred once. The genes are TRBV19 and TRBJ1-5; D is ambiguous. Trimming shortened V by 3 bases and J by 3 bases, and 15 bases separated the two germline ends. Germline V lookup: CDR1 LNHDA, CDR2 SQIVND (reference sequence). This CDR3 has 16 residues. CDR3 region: CASSISRARFNQPQHF. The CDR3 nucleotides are TGTGCCAGTAGTATTAGTCGTGCAAGGTTCAATCAGCCCCAGCATTTT.

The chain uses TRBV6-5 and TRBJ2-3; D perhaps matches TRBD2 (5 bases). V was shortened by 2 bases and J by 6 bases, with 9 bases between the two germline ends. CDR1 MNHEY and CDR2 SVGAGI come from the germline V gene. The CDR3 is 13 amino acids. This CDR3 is CASSYTERDTQYF. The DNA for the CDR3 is TGTGCCAGCAGTTACACAGAGCGGGATACGCAGTATTTT.

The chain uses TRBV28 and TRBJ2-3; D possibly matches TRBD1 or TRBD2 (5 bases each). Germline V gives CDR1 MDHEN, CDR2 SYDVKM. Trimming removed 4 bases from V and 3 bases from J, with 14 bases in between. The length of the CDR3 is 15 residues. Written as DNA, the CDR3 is TGTGCCAGCAGTTCAACTAGTTGGGGGACAGATACGCAGTATTTT. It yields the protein CASSSTSWGTDTQYF.

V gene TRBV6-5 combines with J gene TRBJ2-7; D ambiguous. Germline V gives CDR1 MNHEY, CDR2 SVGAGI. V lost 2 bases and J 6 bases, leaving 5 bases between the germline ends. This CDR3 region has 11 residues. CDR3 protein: CASSYAGEQYF. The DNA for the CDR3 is TGTGCCAGCAGTTACGCTGGCGAGCAGTACTTC.

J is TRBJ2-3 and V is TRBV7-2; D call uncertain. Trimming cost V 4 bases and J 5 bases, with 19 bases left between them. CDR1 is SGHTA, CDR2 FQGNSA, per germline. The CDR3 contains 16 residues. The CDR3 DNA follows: TGTGCCAGCAGCTCATCGCCCAGACTGGGCGAAGATACGCAGTATTTT. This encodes CASSSSPRLGEDTQYF.